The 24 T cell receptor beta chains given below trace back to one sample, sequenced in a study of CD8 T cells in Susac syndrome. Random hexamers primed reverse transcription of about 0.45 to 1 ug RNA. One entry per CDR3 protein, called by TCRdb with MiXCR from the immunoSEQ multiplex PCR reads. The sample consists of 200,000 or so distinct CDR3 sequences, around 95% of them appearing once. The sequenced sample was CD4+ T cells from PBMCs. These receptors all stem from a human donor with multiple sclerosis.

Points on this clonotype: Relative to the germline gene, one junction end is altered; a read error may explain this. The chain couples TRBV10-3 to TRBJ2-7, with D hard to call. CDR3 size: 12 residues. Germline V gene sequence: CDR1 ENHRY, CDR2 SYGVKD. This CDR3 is CAPRHGVYEQYF. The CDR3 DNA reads TGCGCCCCCCGACACGGTGTTTACGAGCAGTACTTC.

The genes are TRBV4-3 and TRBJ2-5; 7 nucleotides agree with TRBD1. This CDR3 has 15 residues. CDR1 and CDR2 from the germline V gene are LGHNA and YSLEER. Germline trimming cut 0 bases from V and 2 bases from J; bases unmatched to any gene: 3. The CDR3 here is CASSQEGGRQETQYF. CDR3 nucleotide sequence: TGCGCCAGCAGCCAAGAAGGGGGCAGGCAAGAGACCCAGTACTTC.

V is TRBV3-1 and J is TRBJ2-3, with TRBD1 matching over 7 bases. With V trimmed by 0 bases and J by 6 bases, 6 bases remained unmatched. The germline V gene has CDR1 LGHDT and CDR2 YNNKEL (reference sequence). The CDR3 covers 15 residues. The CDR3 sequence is CASSQDPGRGDTQYF. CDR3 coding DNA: TGTGCCAGCAGCCAAGACCCTGGCAGGGGGGATACGCAGTATTTT.

CDR3 sequence (DNA): TGCAGCGTGGCGTGGCTTGAACAAGAGACCCAGTACTTC. It yields the protein CSVAWLEQETQYF. The chain joins TRBV29-1 to TRBJ2-5; no clear D. CDR3 length: 13 residues. Per germline, CDR1 SQVTM and CDR2 ANQGSEA. Trimming stripped 6 bases from V and 2 bases from J, with 13 bases between.

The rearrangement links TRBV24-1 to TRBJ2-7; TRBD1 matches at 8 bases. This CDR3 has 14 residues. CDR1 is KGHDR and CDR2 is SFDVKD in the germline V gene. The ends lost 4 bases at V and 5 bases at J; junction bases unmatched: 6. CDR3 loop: CATSDRDRHDEQYF. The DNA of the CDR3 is TGTGCCACCAGTGACCGGGACAGGCATGACGAGCAGTACTTC.

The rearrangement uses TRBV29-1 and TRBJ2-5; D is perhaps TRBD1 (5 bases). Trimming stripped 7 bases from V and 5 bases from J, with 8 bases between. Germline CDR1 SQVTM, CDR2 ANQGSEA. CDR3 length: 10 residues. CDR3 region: CSGGPETQYF. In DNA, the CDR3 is TGCAGCGGGGGCCCGGAGACCCAGTACTTC.

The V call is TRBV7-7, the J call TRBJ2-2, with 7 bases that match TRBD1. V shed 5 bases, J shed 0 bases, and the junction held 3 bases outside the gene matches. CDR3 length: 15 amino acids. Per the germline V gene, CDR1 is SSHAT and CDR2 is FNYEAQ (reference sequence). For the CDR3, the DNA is TGTGCCAGCAGCCCGGACAGGACGAACACCGGGGAGCTGTTTTTT. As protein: CASSPDRTNTGELFF.

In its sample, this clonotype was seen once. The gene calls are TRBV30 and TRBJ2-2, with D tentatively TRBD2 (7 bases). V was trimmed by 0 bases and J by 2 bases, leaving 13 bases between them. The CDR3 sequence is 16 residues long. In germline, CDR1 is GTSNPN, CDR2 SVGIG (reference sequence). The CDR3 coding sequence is TGTGCCTGGAGTGTAAGGGGGGGTTTTAACACCGGGGAGCTGTTTTTT. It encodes CAWSVRGGFNTGELFF. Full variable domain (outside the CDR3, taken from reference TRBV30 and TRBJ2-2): SQTIHQWPATLVQPVGSPLSLECTVEGTSNPNLYWYRQAAGRGLQLLFYSVGIGQISSEVPQNLSASRPQDRQFILSSKKLLLSDSGFYLCAWSVRGGFNTGELFFGEGSRLTVL.

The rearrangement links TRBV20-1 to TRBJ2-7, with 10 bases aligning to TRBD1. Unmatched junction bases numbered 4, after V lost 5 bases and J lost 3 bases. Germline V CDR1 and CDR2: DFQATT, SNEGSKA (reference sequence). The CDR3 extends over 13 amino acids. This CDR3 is CSAGRTGGYEQYF. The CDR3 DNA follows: TGCAGTGCTGGACGGACAGGGGGCTACGAGCAGTACTTC.

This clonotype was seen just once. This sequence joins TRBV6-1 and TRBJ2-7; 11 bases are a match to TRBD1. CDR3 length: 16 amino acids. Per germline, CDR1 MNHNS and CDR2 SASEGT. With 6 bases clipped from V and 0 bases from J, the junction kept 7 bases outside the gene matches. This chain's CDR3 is CASSKGGTGGSYEQYF. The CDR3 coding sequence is TGTGCCAGCAGCAAAGGAGGGACAGGGGGCTCCTACGAGCAGTACTTC.

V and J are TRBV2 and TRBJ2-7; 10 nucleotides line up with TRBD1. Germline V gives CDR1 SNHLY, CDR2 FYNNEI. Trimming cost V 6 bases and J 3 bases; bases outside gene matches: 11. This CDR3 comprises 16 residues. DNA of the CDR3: TGTGCCAGCAGCGAACCTGCTTGGGACAGGGGCTACGAGCAGTACTTC. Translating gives CASSEPAWDRGYEQYF.

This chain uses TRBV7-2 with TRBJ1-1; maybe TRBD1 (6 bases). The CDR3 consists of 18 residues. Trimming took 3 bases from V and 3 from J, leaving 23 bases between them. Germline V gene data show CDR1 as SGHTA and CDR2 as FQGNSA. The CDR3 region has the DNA TGTGCCAGCAGCTTTGCCCTCAGGGGAAAATTGGGGTACACTGAAGCTTTCTTT. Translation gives CASSFALRGKLGYTEAFF.

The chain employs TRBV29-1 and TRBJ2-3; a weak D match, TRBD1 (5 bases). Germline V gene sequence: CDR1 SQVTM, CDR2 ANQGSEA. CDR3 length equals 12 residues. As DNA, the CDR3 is TGCAGTATTAGGGGTGGCACAGATACGCAGTATTTT. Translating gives CSIRGGTDTQYF.

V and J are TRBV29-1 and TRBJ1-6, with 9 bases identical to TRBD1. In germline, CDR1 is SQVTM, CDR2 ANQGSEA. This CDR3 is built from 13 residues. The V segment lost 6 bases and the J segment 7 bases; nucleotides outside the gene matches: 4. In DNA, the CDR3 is TGCAGCGTACCCGGACAGGGGAATTCACCCCTCCACTTT. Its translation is CSVPGQGNSPLHF.

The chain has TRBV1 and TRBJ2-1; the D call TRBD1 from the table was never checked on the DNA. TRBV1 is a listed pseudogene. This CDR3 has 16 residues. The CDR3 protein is CTSSQPPGGGYNEQFF. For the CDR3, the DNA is TGCACCAGCAGCCAACCCCCCGGCGGGGGTTACAATGAGCAGTTCTTC.

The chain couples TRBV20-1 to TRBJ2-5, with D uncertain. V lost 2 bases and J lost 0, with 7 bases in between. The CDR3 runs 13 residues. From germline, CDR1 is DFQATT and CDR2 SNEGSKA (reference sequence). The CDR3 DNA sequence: TGCAGTGCTAGAAACCCGGACCAAGAGACCCAGTACTTC. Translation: CSARNPDQETQYF.

For the CDR3, the DNA is TGTGCCAGCAGCGTAGCTACGTGGGGGGAGGTTGAGCAGTTCTTC. Its translation: CASSVATWGEVEQFF. The chain combines TRBV9 with TRBJ2-1, with D possibly TRBD2 on 6 matching bases. This CDR3 is 15 amino acids long. V lost 0 bases and J 9 bases, leaving 16 bases between the germline ends. Germline V gene sequence: CDR1 SGDLS, CDR2 YYNGEE.

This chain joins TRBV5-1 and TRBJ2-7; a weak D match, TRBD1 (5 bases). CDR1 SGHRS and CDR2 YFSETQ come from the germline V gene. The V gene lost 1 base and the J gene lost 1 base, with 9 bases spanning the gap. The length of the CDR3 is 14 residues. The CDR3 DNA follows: TGCGCCAGCAGCTTGAAGGGGCCGTCCTACGAGCAGTACTTC. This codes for CASSLKGPSYEQYF. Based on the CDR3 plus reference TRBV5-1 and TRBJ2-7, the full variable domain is KAGVTQTPRYLIKTRGQQVTLSCSPISGHRSVSWYQQTPGQGLQFLFEYFSETQRNKGNFPGRFSGRQFSNSRSEMNVSTLELGDSALYLCASSLKGPSYEQYFGPGTRLTVT.

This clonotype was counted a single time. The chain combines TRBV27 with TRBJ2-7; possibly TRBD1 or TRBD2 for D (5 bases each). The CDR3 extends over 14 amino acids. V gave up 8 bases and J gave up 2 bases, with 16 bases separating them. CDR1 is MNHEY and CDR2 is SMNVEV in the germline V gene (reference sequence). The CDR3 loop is CASAFRDGTYEQYF. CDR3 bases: TGTGCCAGCGCCTTCCGGGACGGAACCTACGAGCAGTACTTC.

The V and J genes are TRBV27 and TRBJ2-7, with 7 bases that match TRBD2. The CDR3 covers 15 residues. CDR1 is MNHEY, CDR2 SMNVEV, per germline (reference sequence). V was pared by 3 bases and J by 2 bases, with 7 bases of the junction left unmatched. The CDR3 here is CASSFPYGGAYEQYF. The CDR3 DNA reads TGTGCCAGCAGTTTCCCCTATGGGGGGGCCTACGAGCAGTACTTC.

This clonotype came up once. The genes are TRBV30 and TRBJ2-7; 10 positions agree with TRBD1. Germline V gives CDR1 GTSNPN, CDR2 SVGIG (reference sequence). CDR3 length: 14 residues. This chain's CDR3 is CAIAIGTGVFGQYF. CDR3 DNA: TGTGCGATAGCTATCGGGACAGGGGTCTTTGGGCAGTACTTC.

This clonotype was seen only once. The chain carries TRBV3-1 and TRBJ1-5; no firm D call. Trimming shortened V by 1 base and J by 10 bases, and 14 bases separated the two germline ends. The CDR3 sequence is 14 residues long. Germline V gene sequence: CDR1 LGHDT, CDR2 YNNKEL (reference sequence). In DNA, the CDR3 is TGTGCCAGCAGCCAAGGCGGAGCAATCAGCCCCCAGCATTTT. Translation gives CASSQGGAISPQHF.

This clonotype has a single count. The CDR3 spells CAWSVVAENTEAFF. CDR3 DNA: TGTGCCTGGAGTGTAGTGGCGGAGAACACTGAAGCTTTCTTT. The J gene is TRBJ1-1, the V gene TRBV30, with unresolved D. V gave up 0 bases and J gave up 1 base, with 9 bases separating them. Looked up from germline, CDR1 is GTSNPN and CDR2 is SVGIG (reference sequence). CDR3 size: 14 residues.

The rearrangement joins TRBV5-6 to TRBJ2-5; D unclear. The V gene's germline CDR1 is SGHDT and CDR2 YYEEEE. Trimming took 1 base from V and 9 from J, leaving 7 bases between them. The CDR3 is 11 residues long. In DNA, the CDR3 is TGTGCCAGCAGCTTGCAGCACTCCCAGTACTTC. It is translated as CASSLQHSQYF.